One sample yielded the 13 T cell receptor beta chains listed below, sequenced in a study of human T cells and chemical hapten exposure. TCRdb ran MiXCR on the RACE reads and lists one entry per CDR3 protein. The sample includes tens of thousands of distinct CDR3 sequences, 11% seen only once; the top ten take approximately 1.4%. Documented time point: patch test 3, about 24 weeks after DPC sensitization. The treatment was: therapeutic diphenylcyclopropenone sensitization with weekly scalp DPC. The sample was whole blood, taken in connection with sensitization to the hapten diphenylcyclopropenone (DPC). Receptor source: a woman in her forties or fifties with alopecia areata. Some clones in this sample may be carry-over from other donors' samples.

The chain uses TRBV6-5 and TRBJ2-6; TRBD1 is a possible D gene (5 bases). The V and J ends lost 5 bases and 0 bases respectively, with 8 bases between them. From germline, CDR1 is MNHEY and CDR2 SVGAGI. The CDR3 runs 15 residues. CDR3 residues: CASSADSSGANVLTF. CDR3 DNA: TGTGCCAGCAGTGCCGACAGCTCTGGGGCCAACGTCCTGACTTTC.

Only a few counts were recorded for this clonotype. This chain connects TRBV3-1 to TRBJ2-4; D gene ambiguous. The V end lost 1 base, the J end lost 0 bases, and 10 bases lay between the germline ends. The germline V gene has CDR1 LGHDT and CDR2 YNNKEL (reference sequence). This CDR3 is 16 amino acids long. As DNA, the CDR3 is TGTGCCAGCAGCCAAGGATCGGCGCTAGCCAAAAACATTCAGTACTTC. It encodes CASSQGSALAKNIQYF. The entire variable domain, with the rest obtained from reference TRBV3-1 and TRBJ2-4, is as follows: DTAVSQTPKYLVTQMGNDKSIKCEQNLGHDTMYWYKQDSKKFLKIMFSYNNKELIINETVPNRFSPKSPDKAHLNLHINSLELGDSAVYFCASSQGSALAKNIQYFGAGTRLSVL.

This clonotype was picked up many times. V is TRBV5-1 and J is TRBJ2-1, with TRBD2 identical over 14 bases. Germline CDR1 reads SGHRS; CDR2 reads YFSETQ. The CDR3 runs to 19 residues. V lost 4 bases, J lost 0 bases, and 9 bases stayed unmatched. Here the CDR3 DNA reads TGCGCCAGCAGCATCCAACCTGGGACTAGCGGGAGCTCCTACAATGAGCAGTTCTTC. It translates to CASSIQPGTSGSSYNEQFF.

This clonotype was counted only a few times. The V gene is TRBV29-1, the J gene TRBJ2-3, with TRBD2 as a possible D gene (7 bases). This CDR3 is built from 13 residues. CDR1 and CDR2 from the germline V gene are SQVTM and ANQGSEA. V was clipped by 6 bases and J by 6 bases, with 16 bases between them. CDR3 coding DNA: TGCAGCGTCGTGGGGGGGGCGAGCGATACGCAGTATTTT. Translated, it gives CSVVGGASDTQYF.

The chain recombines TRBV6-5 with TRBJ2-3; TRBD2 matches 10 bases. V lost 4 bases to trimming and J lost 4 bases; unmatched junction nucleotides: 8. Germline loops: CDR1 MNHEY, CDR2 SVGAGI. The CDR3 has 16 amino acids. This CDR3 reads CASSSLAGAPADTQYF. The CDR3, as DNA: TGTGCCAGCAGTTCCCTAGCGGGAGCGCCGGCAGATACGCAGTATTTT.

This clonotype was seen many times. J is TRBJ1-4 and V is TRBV6-2 or TRBV6-3; D gene uncertain. The CDR3 runs 16 residues. V dropped 2 bases and J dropped 8 bases, with 18 bases sitting between them. Germline CDR1 MNHEY, CDR2 SVGEGT. This chain's CDR3 is CASSYPQTLGKEKLFF. DNA of the CDR3: TGTGCCAGCAGTTACCCCCAGACCCTGGGGAAGGAAAAACTGTTTTTT.

This clonotype was seen more than once but under ten times. The chain has TRBV29-1 and TRBJ1-1; D is uncertain. CDR1 SQVTM and CDR2 ANQGSEA come from the germline V gene. With 7 bases removed from V and 2 bases from J, the gap between germline ends came to 14 bases. The CDR3 spans 13 residues. Here the CDR3 DNA reads TGCAGCGCCCTAGGACCGCCCAACACTGAAGCTTTCTTT. Encoded protein: CSALGPPNTEAFF.

This clonotype was observed many times. This chain connects TRBV11-2 to TRBJ2-3, with D perhaps being TRBD1 or TRBD2 (6 bases each). The CDR3 extends over 15 amino acids. Trimming took off 2 bases at V and 3 bases at J, with 12 bases between the two ends. The germline gives CDR1 SGHAT, CDR2 FQNNGV. CDR3 loop: CASSLSRGRTDTQYF. The CDR3 DNA is TGTGCCAGCAGCTTAAGCCGGGGGCGAACAGATACGCAGTATTTT.

The chain links TRBV7-9 to TRBJ1-1; no definite D call. The CDR3 totals 10 residues. Deletions cut 5 bases from V and 7 bases from J, with 5 bases between. Germline V CDR1 and CDR2: SEHNR, FQNEAQ (reference sequence). The CDR3 loop reads CASSVFEAFF. CDR3 nucleotide sequence: TGTGCCAGCAGCGTATTTGAAGCTTTCTTT. Using reference TRBV7-9 and TRBJ1-1 for the parts outside the CDR3, the full variable domain is DTGVSQNPRHKITKRGQNVTFRCDPISEHNRLYWYRQTLGQGPEFLTYFQNEAQLEKSRLLSDRFSAERPKGSFSTLEIQRTEQGDSAMYLCASSVFEAFFGQGTRLTVV.

The chain is built from TRBV3-1 and TRBJ2-7; D gene ambiguous. V gave up 0 bases and J gave up 0 bases, with 3 bases separating them. CDR1 LGHDT and CDR2 YNNKEL come from the germline V gene (reference sequence). The CDR3 is 13 amino acids. The CDR3 protein is CASSQELSYEQYF. The CDR3 nucleotides are TGTGCCAGCAGCCAAGAACTCTCCTACGAGCAGTACTTC.

This clonotype was recorded at least ten times. J is TRBJ2-7 and V is TRBV27; TRBD2 agrees at 10 bases. Losses at the gene ends were 5 bases for V and 3 bases for J; bases not matched to a gene: 16. CDR1 and CDR2 (germline): MNHEY, SMNVEV (reference sequence). The CDR3 loop spans 18 amino acids. The CDR3 sequence: CASSPGGTSELLIYEQYF. The CDR3 DNA reads as TGTGCCAGCAGTCCAGGGGGGACTAGCGAGCTTTTAATCTACGAGCAGTACTTC.

This chain connects TRBV12-2 to TRBJ2-2. TRBV12-2 has pseudogene status. The CDR3 spans 13 residues. CDR3: CASRLRDTGELFF. For the CDR3, the DNA is TGTGCAAGTCGCCTAAGAGACACCGGGGAGCTGTTTTTT.

This clonotype was recorded many times. The chain recombines TRBV5-1 with TRBJ1-6; 8 positions agree with TRBD1. Germline CDR1 SGHRS, CDR2 YFSETQ. There are 15 residues in the CDR3. V trimming: 7 bases; J trimming: 5 bases; junction bases outside the gene matches: 8. The CDR3 loop reads CASREAGGDNSPLHF. The DNA for the CDR3 is TGCGCCAGCCGCGAGGCAGGGGGCGATAATTCACCCCTCCACTTT.